The 14 T cell receptor beta chains below come from one sample, sequenced in a study of blood T cell repertoires in COVID-19. This table comes from immunoSEQ multiplex PCR, and its TCRdb copy is limited to in-frame clones, with some not included. The repertoire holds over 100,000 clones, with around nine tenths as singletons. Material for sequencing was peripheral blood. These TCRs come from a human donor in a cohort sampled during active COVID-19.

This sequence joins TRBV28 and TRBJ1-5; D is unclear. V was cut by 3 bases and J by 5 bases, with 17 bases left in between. The V gene's germline CDR1 is MDHEN and CDR2 SYDVKM. The CDR3 length is 16 residues. CDR3 nucleotides: TGTGCCAGCAGTTTTCCCCCGGGAGGGATGGATCAGCCCCAGCATTTT. This sequence encodes CASSFPPGGMDQPQHF.

This clone was counted a single time. Different DNA sequences within this sample yield the same CDR3. The V and J genes are TRBV19 and TRBJ1-2; D ambiguous. The germline V gene has CDR1 LNHDA and CDR2 SQIVND (reference sequence). The CDR3 has 13 amino acids. V was cut by 6 bases and J by 2 bases, with 10 bases left in between. CDR3 in amino acids: CASSPTPNYGYTF. For the CDR3, the DNA is TGTGCCAGTAGCCCTACCCCCAACTATGGCTACACCTTC. The complete variable domain, with remaining parts taken from reference TRBV19 and TRBJ1-2, reads DGGITQSPKYLFRKEGQNVTLSCEQNLNHDAMYWYRQDPGQGLRLIYYSQIVNDFQKGDIAEGYSVSREKKESFPLTVTSAQKNPTAFYLCASSPTPNYGYTFGSGTRLTVV.

The CDR3: CASSPYRSREGQPQHF. CDR3 DNA: TGTGCCAGCAGTCCGTATCGTTCCCGGGAAGGTCAGCCCCAGCATTTT. The chain joins TRBV28 to TRBJ1-5; D call uncertain. CDR1 MDHEN and CDR2 SYDVKM come from the germline V gene. This CDR3 contains 16 residues. Trimming removed 5 bases at V and 6 bases at J, with 20 bases between. Full variable domain (outside the CDR3, taken from reference TRBV28 and TRBJ1-5): DVKVTQSSRYLVKRTGEKVFLECVQDMDHENMFWYRQDPGLGLRLIYFSYDVKMKEKGDIPEGYSVSREKKERFSLILESASTNQTSMYLCASSPYRSREGQPQHFGDGTRLSIL.

The genes are TRBV5-6 and TRBJ2-7; D gene uncertain. Germline loops: CDR1 SGHDT, CDR2 YYEEEE. V was trimmed by 0 bases and J by 3 bases, leaving 10 bases between them. The CDR3 length is 14 residues. DNA of the CDR3: TGTGCCAGCAGCTTGGGAGGCCTACTCTACGAGCAGTACTTC. Protein sequence: CASSLGGLLYEQYF.

This sequence joins TRBV10-3 and TRBJ2-3; weak D call: TRBD2 (6 bases). Between the trimmed V and J ends, which lost 0 bases and 1 base, there was a span of 11 bases. The CDR3 is 16 residues long. CDR1 is ENHRY and CDR2 is SYGVKD in the germline V gene. CDR3 nucleotides: TGTGCCATCAGTGAGTCCCGGGGCGGGGGCACAGATACGCAGTATTTT. Residues: CAISESRGGGTDTQYF.

This chain connects TRBV5-1 to TRBJ1-4, with 7 bases fitting TRBD1. Germline V CDR1 and CDR2: SGHRS, YFSETQ. This CDR3 is 14 amino acids long. The J segment lost 0 bases and the V segment lost 4 bases, leaving 0 bases of the junction unmatched. The CDR3 loop is CASSTGATNEKLFF. The DNA for the CDR3 is TGCGCCAGCAGCACAGGGGCAACTAATGAAAAACTGTTTTTT.

J is TRBJ2-2 and V is TRBV4-2; D possibly corresponds to TRBD1 (5 bases). CDR1 and CDR2 from the germline V gene are LGHNA and YNFKEQ. The germline V and J ends were trimmed by 0 bases and 4 bases, with 9 bases remaining between them. The CDR3 is 15 amino acids. In DNA form, the CDR3 reads TGTGCCAGCAGCCAAGATCAAGGGGTCACCGGGGAGCTGTTTTTT. It translates to CASSQDQGVTGELFF.

This clone was observed a single time. The chain couples TRBV7-2 to TRBJ2-5; D is perhaps TRBD2 (6 bases). Germline lookup yields CDR1 SGHTA and CDR2 FQGNSA. The CDR3 spans 14 residues. Trimming cost V 3 bases and J 4 bases, with 12 bases left between them. Here the CDR3 reads CASSLAGSLETQYF. The CDR3 DNA sequence: TGTGCCAGCAGCTTGGCGGGGTCACTAGAGACCCAGTACTTC.

The chain joins TRBV5-1 to TRBJ1-3, with D possibly being TRBD1 (6 bases). The V end was cut by 1 base, the J end by 0 bases, with 8 bases between. This CDR3 contains 15 residues. CDR1 and CDR2 from the germline V gene are SGHRS and YFSETQ. The CDR3: CASSLQGNSGNTIYF. CDR3 nucleotide sequence: TGCGCCAGCAGCTTGCAGGGGAACTCTGGAAACACCATATATTTT.

The chain combines TRBV28 with TRBJ1-2; possible D gene TRBD1, 6 bases. The V and J ends lost 4 bases and 8 bases respectively, with 14 bases between them. The germline gives CDR1 MDHEN, CDR2 SYDVKM. The CDR3 sequence is 13 residues long. CDR3 protein: CASSSPRGLGYTF. The CDR3 nucleotides are TGTGCCAGCAGTTCCCCGAGGGGGTTAGGCTACACCTTC.

With respect to this clone: A junction boundary mismatches the germline segment, possibly from a read error. This rearrangement joins TRBV18 to TRBJ1-1, with a tentative D call TRBD1 (5 bases). Germline CDR1 and CDR2: KGHSH and LQKENI. The length of the CDR3 is 14 residues. The chain's CDR3 is CASSPQEGRTEAFF. In DNA form, the CDR3 reads TGTGCCAGCTCGCCACAGGAGGGAAGGACTGAAGCTTTCTTT. The full variable domain, with the rest looked up from reference TRBV18 and TRBJ1-1, is NAGVMQNPRHLVRRRGQEARLRCSPMKGHSHVYWYRQLPEEGLKFMVYLQKENIIDESGMPKERFSAEFPKEGPSILRIQQVVRGDSAAYFCASSPQEGRTEAFFGQGTRLTVV.

This chain links TRBV6-1 with TRBJ2-7; 8 bases line up with TRBD1. The CDR3 has 16 amino acids. V gave up 0 bases and J gave up 3 bases; unmatched junction bases: 7. Germline CDR1 MNHNS, CDR2 SASEGT. In nucleotides, the CDR3 is TGTGCCAGCAGTGAAGCGAGCCGACAGGGGCTCTACGAGCAGTACTTC. Translating gives CASSEASRQGLYEQYF.

The chain carries TRBV4-1 and TRBJ2-1, with 8 nucleotides matching TRBD2. Trimming removed 1 base from V and 7 bases from J; junction bases left unmatched: 9. The CDR3 sequence is 16 residues long. CDR1 is MGHRA and CDR2 is YSYEKL in the germline V gene. The CDR3 DNA reads TGCGCCAGCAGCCAAGGTACGGGACTAGGAAGTAATGAGCAGTTCTTC. It encodes CASSQGTGLGSNEQFF.

Here the CDR3 DNA reads TGCGCCAGCAGCCCCCAGGCTAGCGGACACAATGAGCAGTTCTTC. Protein: CASSPQASGHNEQFF. The chain carries TRBV4-3 and TRBJ2-1, with TRBD2 matching 7 bases. The CDR3 spans 15 residues. The V segment lost 4 bases and the J segment 5 bases; nucleotides outside the gene matches: 8. Germline V gene data show CDR1 as LGHNA and CDR2 as YSLEER.